This T cell receptor (beta chain) was obtained from a study of Graves' ophthalmopathy and Graves' hyperthyroidism. New diagnoses, under 2 months' duration, and ages 18 to 65 characterized the hyperthyroidism patients. Amplification of TCR beta CDR3 regions used RNA transcripts. HTBI primers were employed in first-round RT-PCR, then a second-round multiplex PCR followed. TCRdb analysed the multiplex PCR reads with MiXCR anew, one entry per CDR3 protein. The sample includes about 400,000 distinct CDR3 sequences, 20% to 25% of them seen just once. V was pared by 2 bases and J by 5 bases, with 12 bases between. This CDR3 contains 14 residues.

J is TRBJ1-1 and V is TRBV12-3 or TRBV12-4; D remains unclear. The receptor was isolated from a woman aged 18 to 35 with stable Graves' hyperthyroidism. Sequencing was done on a sample of peripheral blood. The CDR3 sequence: CASSLIEVRTEAFF. The CDR3 nucleotides read TGTGCCAGCAGTTTAATAGAGGTACGGACTGAAGCTTTCTTT.